Listed here are 25 T cell receptor beta chains from one sample, sequenced in a study of response to subunit inactivated influenza vaccine. MiXCR, run by TCRdb on the RT-PCR reads, gives a single entry per CDR3 protein. The table lists around 850,000 distinct CDR3 sequences, around 20% of them singletons, with roughly 10% in the top ten. This material consisted of PBMCs from blood, taken around 5 days after vaccination. These receptors originate from a man in his forties or fifties who received an inactivated influenza vaccine.

This clonotype showed up just a few times. The chain is built from TRBV4-2 and TRBJ1-1; D is possibly TRBD1 (5 bases). Trimming removed 0 bases from V and 2 bases from J, with 16 bases in between. The CDR3 is made up of 17 amino acids. The V gene's germline CDR1 is LGHNA and CDR2 YNFKEQ. For the CDR3, the DNA is TGTGCCAGCAGCCAAGATCTTGTATGGCAGGGAAACACTGAAGCTTTCTTT. Residues: CASSQDLVWQGNTEAFF.

This clonotype has a handful of counts. CDR3 nucleotide sequence: TGTGCCAGCTCACCACCTAGGGTAACCAACAATGAGCAGTTCTTC. It yields the protein CASSPPRVTNNEQFF. The rearrangement uses TRBV18 and TRBJ2-1; D is unresolved. The germline CDR1 and CDR2 sequences are KGHSH and LQKENI. Between the trimmed V and J ends, which lost 0 bases and 5 bases, there was a span of 11 bases. The CDR3 covers 15 residues.

V gene TRBV20-1 combines with J gene TRBJ2-5; 8 bases match TRBD2. V lost 8 bases to trimming and J lost 5 bases; unmatched junction nucleotides: 13. There are 14 residues in the CDR3. Germline CDR1 is DFQATT and CDR2 is SNEGSKA (reference sequence). The CDR3 is CSMLPGTSRETQYF. The CDR3 bases are TGCAGTATGCTCCCCGGGACTAGTAGGGAGACCCAGTACTTC.

The rearrangement links TRBV7-9 to TRBJ2-1, with 7 bases fitting TRBD2. This CDR3 has 15 residues. J gave up 0 bases and V 6 bases, and 5 bases lay outside the gene matches. From germline, CDR1 is SEHNR and CDR2 FQNEAQ (reference sequence). The CDR3: CASRPAGTSYNEQFF. The CDR3 nucleotides read TGTGCCAGCAGACCAGCGGGGACCTCCTACAATGAGCAGTTCTTC.

The chain is built from TRBV12-3 or TRBV12-4 and TRBJ2-7; weak D call: TRBD1 (6 bases). The CDR3 has 12 residues. V lost 5 bases and J 10 bases, leaving 15 bases between the germline ends. The DNA for the CDR3 is TGTGCCAGCAGTACCGGGACACCCCATCAGTACTTC. The encoded protein is CASSTGTPHQYF.

This clonotype was seen more than once but under ten times. This rearrangement joins TRBV20-1 to TRBJ2-7; a possible D gene is TRBD2 (6 bases). Germline lookup yields CDR1 DFQATT and CDR2 SNEGSKA (reference sequence). This CDR3 has 14 amino acids. V was pared by 6 bases and J by 0 bases, with 15 bases between. CDR3 sequence: CSAPDRRDSYEQYF. The DNA of the CDR3 is TGCAGTGCCCCGGATCGGCGGGACTCCTACGAGCAGTACTTC.

The rearrangement links TRBV15 to TRBJ1-2; TRBD1 is a possible D gene (5 bases). Trimming removed 0 bases from V and 2 bases from J, with 10 bases in between. Germline V CDR1 and CDR2: LNHNV, YYDKDF (reference sequence). The CDR3 runs 15 residues. For the CDR3, the DNA is TGTGCCACCAGCAGAGATTGGGGCCCCAACTATGGCTACACCTTC. Amino acids: CATSRDWGPNYGYTF.

In its sample, this clonotype was seen many times. The chain is built from TRBV20-1 and TRBJ2-7; 10 bases are a match to TRBD2. Germline V lookup: CDR1 DFQATT, CDR2 SNEGSKA (reference sequence). The length of the CDR3 is 16 residues. Unmatched junction bases numbered 7, after V lost 0 bases and J lost 2 bases. CDR3 DNA sequence: TGCAGTGCTAGAGATGTTGAACTAGCGGGGACCTACGAGCAGTACTTC. It encodes CSARDVELAGTYEQYF.

The chain recombines TRBV3-1 with TRBJ1-1; perhaps TRBD1 as D (5 bases). The CDR3 contains 15 residues. The V and J ends lost 3 bases and 4 bases respectively, with 15 bases between them. Germline values: CDR1 LGHDT, CDR2 YNNKEL (reference sequence). The CDR3 DNA reads TGTGCCAGCAGCCATGGGACTCGGGGGACCACTGAAGCTTTCTTT. It encodes CASSHGTRGTTEAFF.

Here the CDR3 reads CASRPTSATDTQYF. The CDR3 coding sequence is TGCGCCAGCAGACCGACTAGCGCCACAGATACGCAGTATTTT. The J gene is TRBJ2-3, the V gene TRBV10-2, with 8 bases fitting TRBD2. This CDR3 spans 14 amino acids. The junction had 4 bases not matched to a gene; V was cut back by 6 bases and J by 2 bases. Per the germline V gene, CDR1 is WSHSY and CDR2 is SAAADI.

The chain uses TRBV4-3 and TRBJ1-3; no reliable D call. V gave up 6 bases and J gave up 2 bases, with 8 bases separating them. The germline V gene has CDR1 LGHNA and CDR2 YSLEER. The CDR3 has 13 residues. DNA of the CDR3: TGCGCCAGCAGGCCACGGGCTGGAAACACCATATATTTT. Residues: CASRPRAGNTIYF.

This clonotype has ten or more counts. This chain uses TRBV6-1 with TRBJ2-7, with 8 positions matching TRBD2. Trimming at V came to 7 bases and at J to 6 bases, leaving 11 bases not matched to a gene. Germline CDR1 is MNHNS and CDR2 is SASEGT. This CDR3 region has 14 residues. This CDR3 is CASTGGEGVLEQYF. Here the CDR3 DNA reads TGTGCCAGCACCGGGGGGGAGGGGGTCCTCGAGCAGTACTTC.

The CDR3 coding sequence is TGTGCCATCAGTGGACAGGCCTCGAGCAACTACGAGCAGTACTTC. This translates into CAISGQASSNYEQYF. The chain is built from TRBV10-3 and TRBJ2-7; a possible D gene is TRBD1 (6 bases). The CDR3 sequence is 15 residues long. Germline values: CDR1 ENHRY, CDR2 SYGVKD. The V and J ends lost 4 bases and 3 bases respectively, with 16 bases between them.

This clonotype has more than one count but fewer than ten. This chain links TRBV10-2 with TRBJ2-5, with 11 bases aligning to TRBD2. This CDR3 is 14 amino acids long. The trim removed 7 bases at V and 2 bases at J, leaving 3 bases unmatched. Germline lookup yields CDR1 WSHSY and CDR2 SAAADI. Here the CDR3 DNA reads TGCGCCAGCAATCTAGCGGGGGGACAAGAGACCCAGTACTTC. Translation: CASNLAGGQETQYF.

The chain uses TRBV6-2 or TRBV6-3 and TRBJ2-2; TRBD2 matches at 7 bases. The CDR3 length is 15 residues. The ends lost 4 bases at V and 5 bases at J; junction bases unmatched: 7. Germline CDR1 is MNHEY and CDR2 is SVGEGT. The CDR3 spells CASSSWTSRTGELFF. CDR3 sequence (DNA): TGTGCCAGCAGTTCCTGGACTAGTAGAACCGGGGAGCTGTTTTTT.

This clonotype has only a few counts. The chain is built from TRBV7-2 and TRBJ1-2; 7 nucleotides match TRBD1. CDR1 SGHTA and CDR2 FQGNSA come from the germline V gene. CDR3 length equals 14 residues. Unmatched junction bases numbered 10, after V lost 5 bases and J lost 7 bases. The CDR3 sequence: CASSLAPTGFGYTF. The CDR3 DNA reads as TGTGCCAGCAGCCTTGCCCCGACAGGGTTTGGCTACACCTTC.

This clonotype was counted only a few times. This chain joins TRBV6-1 and TRBJ2-7, with D unresolved. CDR1 is MNHNS and CDR2 is SASEGT in the germline V gene. This CDR3 contains 13 residues. The V end was cut by 8 bases, the J end by 8 bases, with 19 bases between. CDR3 in DNA: TGTGCCAGCTCCCAAGACCCTTATGCCCAGCAGTACTTC. Encoded protein: CASSQDPYAQQYF.

This clonotype was seen a handful of times. The chain joins TRBV2 to TRBJ2-3; the D is unclear. Germline V lookup: CDR1 SNHLY, CDR2 FYNNEI. This CDR3 has 14 residues. V was cut by 3 bases and J by 6 bases, with 13 bases left in between. The CDR3 DNA is TGTGCCAGCAGTGATTTTCCCAGGAGCGATACGCAGTATTTT. This translates into CASSDFPRSDTQYF.

The V and J genes are TRBV20-1 and TRBJ1-2; 7 bases are a match to TRBD1. This CDR3 has 15 amino acids. The J segment lost 0 bases and the V segment lost 1 base, leaving 5 bases of the junction unmatched. Looked up from germline, CDR1 is DFQATT and CDR2 is SNEGSKA (reference sequence). CDR3 nucleotide sequence: TGCAGTGCTAGAGTCTCCGGGACAGCTAACTATGGCTACACCTTC. Translating it yields CSARVSGTANYGYTF.

The genes are TRBV7-8 and TRBJ2-2; D ambiguous. CDR1 is SGHVS, CDR2 FQNEAQ, per germline. The CDR3 length is 15 residues. Trimming removed 1 base from V and 4 bases from J, with 10 bases in between. Written as DNA, the CDR3 is TGTGCCAGCAGCTTAGGCAGCTGGGTCACCGGGGAGCTGTTTTTT. Protein: CASSLGSWVTGELFF.

J is TRBJ2-2 and V is TRBV2, with D unresolved. The CDR3 length is 13 residues. With 8 bases removed from V and 5 bases from J, the gap between germline ends came to 12 bases. Per germline, CDR1 SNHLY and CDR2 FYNNEI. The CDR3 sequence: CASGVTGTGELFF. The CDR3 DNA reads as TGTGCCAGCGGAGTGACGGGTACCGGGGAGCTGTTTTTT.

In this sample, this clonotype turned up a few times. V and J are TRBV29-1 and TRBJ1-3; D possibly corresponds to TRBD1 (6 bases). CDR3 length: 14 residues. CDR1 and CDR2 (germline): SQVTM, ANQGSEA. V was trimmed by 6 bases and J by 6 bases, leaving 18 bases between them. CDR3 in amino acids: CSVARDRSENTIYF. CDR3 sequence (DNA): TGCAGCGTGGCAAGAGACAGGAGCGAAAACACCATATATTTT.

This clonotype has a handful of counts. The CDR3 is CASGEGQANYGYTF. The CDR3 nucleotides are TGTGCCAGCGGAGAAGGCCAAGCTAACTATGGCTACACCTTC. This chain uses TRBV7-9 with TRBJ1-2, with D unresolved. CDR3 size: 14 residues. Trimming shortened V by 8 bases and J by 0 bases, and 13 bases separated the two germline ends. Per the germline V gene, CDR1 is SEHNR and CDR2 is FQNEAQ (reference sequence).

This clonotype has just one count. J is TRBJ1-2 and V is TRBV6-5; tentative D call: TRBD1 (6 bases). Germline lookup yields CDR1 MNHEY and CDR2 SVGAGI. The V end lost 0 bases, the J end lost 2 bases, and 13 bases lay between the germline ends. This CDR3 is 16 amino acids long. In nucleotides, the CDR3 is TGTGCCAGCAGTTACTCGAGTCGACAGGACAACTATGGCTACACCTTC. It codes for CASSYSSRQDNYGYTF.

The chain carries TRBV5-6 and TRBJ2-7; a weak D match, TRBD2 (5 bases). V dropped 4 bases and J dropped 2 bases, with 16 bases sitting between them. Per germline, CDR1 SGHDT and CDR2 YYEEEE. The CDR3 has 15 amino acids. This chain's CDR3 is CASSPDGGSPYEQYF. The CDR3 DNA reads as TGTGCCAGCAGCCCTGATGGCGGGTCCCCCTACGAGCAGTACTTC.